The text below deals with one T cell receptor (beta chain). Antigen specificity is unknown. Total RNA, at least 6 micrograms per sample, came from PBMCs. This record comes from a study of blood T cells in healthy people across ages. Study-wide results and limits: For the donors, CMV status was unknown and possibly confounded expanded clonotype changes. Higher diversity and more naive CD4+ cells were features of long-lived donors, compared to aged donors.

A second PCR of about 7 to 12 cycles used a sample-barcoded 5' primer and a J-beta primer mix. A single record per CDR3 protein comes from TCRdb applying MiXCR to the 5' RACE reads. The data contain approximately 800,000 distinct CDR3 sequences, roughly 53% of them singletons. In germline, CDR1 is KGHSH, CDR2 LQKENI. This CDR3 contains 15 residues. The junction had 6 bases not matched to a gene; V was cut back by 0 bases and J by 8 bases. The clonotype was recovered from a man of 80 years or more in good health. The sequenced material came from blood. The chain has TRBV18 and TRBJ2-1; the match to TRBD1 covers 8 bases. CDR3 protein: CASSPPGPGGDEQFF. DNA of the CDR3: TGTGCCAGCTCACCACCTGGCCCAGGGGGCGATGAGCAGTTCTTC. Combining the CDR3 with reference TRBV18 and TRBJ2-1 gives the whole variable domain NAGVMQNPRHLVRRRGQEARLRCSPMKGHSHVYWYRQLPEEGLKFMVYLQKENIIDESGMPKERFSAEFPKEGPSILRIQQVVRGDSAAYFCASSPPGPGGDEQFFGPGTRLTVL.